The 29 T cell receptor beta chains below all came from one sample that was sequenced in a study of STAT5B mutations in CD4+ large granular lymphocyte leukemia. TCRdb keeps only in-frame clones here, not all; method: immunoSEQ multiplex PCR. The sample consists of 30,000 to 40,000 clones, 70% to 90% of them appearing once. Material: CD4+ T cells from blood buffy coats. The receptors derive from a human donor in good health.

The chain recombines TRBV18 with TRBJ2-3; D possibly corresponds to TRBD2 (5 bases). V lost 6 bases and J lost 1, with 14 bases in between. The CDR3 is 15 amino acids. Per germline, CDR1 KGHSH and CDR2 LQKENI. CDR3 residues: CASSASLSGTDTQYF. The CDR3 nucleotides read TGTGCCAGCTCCGCATCACTTAGCGGCACAGATACGCAGTATTTT.

This clone has just one count. This chain connects TRBV29-1 to TRBJ2-7, with 14 bases lining up with TRBD2. This CDR3 contains 13 residues. Germline trimming cut 4 bases from V and 9 bases from J; bases unmatched to any gene: 5. Per germline, CDR1 SQVTM and CDR2 ANQGSEA. CDR3 in DNA: TGCAGCGTTGTGGGACTAGCGGGAGTAGGGCAGTACTTC. Translation gives CSVVGLAGVGQYF.

This chain links TRBV5-6 with TRBJ2-5, with TRBD2 as a possible D gene (5 bases). The J call is in doubt because the DNA end fits TRBJ2-7 better. CDR1 and CDR2 from the germline V gene are SGHDT and YYEEEE. This CDR3 has 15 amino acids. Here the CDR3 DNA reads TGTGCCAGCAGCTCCCCCTCCTGGACTGAGGACGAGCAGTACTTC. It encodes CASSSPSWTEDEQYF.

The chain carries TRBV28 and TRBJ1-1; D unresolved. Trimming left V 6 bases short and J 2 bases short, with 7 bases between. This CDR3 region has 12 residues. Germline CDR1 and CDR2: MDHEN and SYDVKM. The CDR3 bases are TGTGCCAGCAGAAGGGCTAACACTGAAGCTTTCTTT. As protein: CASRRANTEAFF.

The genes are TRBV19 and TRBJ1-5; no definite D call. Trimming took 1 base from V and 6 from J, leaving 13 bases between them. Germline CDR1 and CDR2: LNHDA and SQIVND (reference sequence). The CDR3 runs 15 residues. CDR3 protein: CASSIGSGAGQPQHF. The CDR3 coding sequence is TGTGCCAGTAGTATAGGTTCGGGCGCGGGTCAGCCCCAGCATTTT.

The chain employs TRBV7-2 and TRBJ2-2; D perhaps matches TRBD2 (6 bases). This CDR3 is built from 12 residues. Trimming shortened V by 5 bases and J by 7 bases, and 8 bases separated the two germline ends. Germline CDR1 SGHTA, CDR2 FQGNSA. Here the CDR3 reads CASSGRGGELFF. Written as DNA, the CDR3 is TGTGCCAGCAGCGGGCGGGGCGGGGAGCTGTTTTTT.

The V call is TRBV5-1, the J call TRBJ2-1; 13 bases align to TRBD2. CDR1 and CDR2 from the germline V gene are SGHRS and YFSETQ. The CDR3 sequence is 13 residues long. V lost 7 bases to trimming and J lost 6 bases; unmatched junction nucleotides: 1. The CDR3 nucleotides are TGCGCCAGCGGGACTAGCGGGATCAATGAGCAGTTCTTC. Translation: CASGTSGINEQFF. Together with reference TRBV5-1 and TRBJ2-1, the CDR3 gives the full variable domain: KAGVTQTPRYLIKTRGQQVTLSCSPISGHRSVSWYQQTPGQGLQFLFEYFSETQRNKGNFPGRFSGRQFSNSRSEMNVSTLELGDSALYLCASGTSGINEQFFGPGTRLTVL.

The genes are TRBV7-7 and TRBJ1-5; D uncertain. The germline V gene has CDR1 SSHAT and CDR2 FNYEAQ (reference sequence). V lost 1 base, J lost 7 bases, and 8 bases lay in between. CDR3 size: 13 residues. The CDR3 spells CASSLDDRQPQHF. The CDR3 DNA is TGTGCCAGCAGCTTAGATGACCGGCAGCCCCAGCATTTT.

This clone appeared once. The chain uses TRBV11-3 and TRBJ2-7; unclear D gene. Trimming pared 1 base from V and 5 bases from J, leaving 6 bases between. Germline CDR1 SGHNT, CDR2 YENEEA. This CDR3 contains 12 residues. The CDR3 nucleotides read TGTGCCAGCAGCTTAGTGGGTAACGAGCAGTACTTC. This gives the protein CASSLVGNEQYF.

This clone appeared a few times. The chain recombines TRBV7-2 with TRBJ1-2, with D possibly TRBD1 on 6 matching bases. The CDR3 runs to 12 residues. Germline CDR1 SGHTA, CDR2 FQGNSA. V was trimmed by 4 bases and J by 7 bases, leaving 10 bases between them. CDR3 in amino acids: CASSSGGPGYTF. Written as DNA, the CDR3 is TGTGCCAGCAGCTCGGGGGGGCCTGGCTACACCTTC. Filled out from reference TRBV7-2 and TRBJ1-2, the complete variable domain reads GAGVSQSPSNKVTEKGKDVELRCDPISGHTALYWYRQSLGQGLEFLIYFQGNSAPDKSGLPSDRFSAERTGGSVSTLTIQRTQQEDSAVYLCASSSGGPGYTFGSGTRLTVV.

This clone was seen only a few times. This chain joins TRBV14 and TRBJ1-1; D uncertain. The CDR3 has 12 residues. Germline values: CDR1 SGHDN, CDR2 FVKESK. Trimming removed 0 bases from V and 8 bases from J, with 7 bases in between. Here the CDR3 DNA reads TGTGCCAGCAGCCAAGATTGGGGAGAAGCTTTCTTT. Protein: CASSQDWGEAFF.

This chain uses TRBV19 with TRBJ2-1; a weak D match, TRBD1 (5 bases). Between the trimmed V and J ends, which lost 2 bases and 6 bases, there was a span of 5 bases. This CDR3 has 12 amino acids. The germline V gene encodes CDR1 LNHDA and CDR2 SQIVND (reference sequence). The CDR3 DNA reads TGTGCCAGTAGTATACAGGGCAATGAGCAGTTCTTC. Translated: CASSIQGNEQFF. Combining the CDR3 with reference TRBV19 and TRBJ2-1 gives the whole variable domain DGGITQSPKYLFRKEGQNVTLSCEQNLNHDAMYWYRQDPGQGLRLIYYSQIVNDFQKGDIAEGYSVSREKKESFPLTVTSAQKNPTAFYLCASSIQGNEQFFGPGTRLTVL.

The chain is built from TRBV9 and TRBJ1-4, with D unclear. The CDR3 is 13 residues long. V lost 4 bases and J lost 4, with 8 bases in between. CDR1 is SGDLS, CDR2 YYNGEE, per germline. In DNA form, the CDR3 reads TGTGCCAGCAGCCCCCGGGTTAATGAAAAACTGTTTTTT. This encodes CASSPRVNEKLFF.

V is TRBV25-1 and J is TRBJ2-5, with D possibly TRBD1 on 6 matching bases. Germline V gene data show CDR1 as MGHDK and CDR2 as SYGVNS. With 3 bases removed from V and 2 bases from J, the gap between germline ends came to 7 bases. This CDR3 is 13 amino acids long. The CDR3 bases are TGTGCCAGCAGTGAGGGGGCACAAGAGACCCAGTACTTC. Protein sequence: CASSEGAQETQYF. The full variable domain, with the rest looked up from reference TRBV25-1 and TRBJ2-5, is EADIYQTPRYLVIGTGKKITLECSQTMGHDKMYWYQQDPGMELHLIHYSYGVNSTEKGDLSSESTVSRIRTEHFPLTLESARPSHTSQYLCASSEGAQETQYFGPGTRLLVL.

The chain is built from TRBV5-6 and TRBJ2-1; D call uncertain. V was clipped by 2 bases and J by 12 bases, with 18 bases between them. Germline V lookup: CDR1 SGHDT, CDR2 YYEEEE. The CDR3 is 14 amino acids. This chain's CDR3 is CASSFVTLDFGQFF. The CDR3, as DNA: TGTGCCAGCAGCTTCGTGACTCTCGATTTTGGGCAGTTCTTC.

The table lists this clone with a few counts. V and J are TRBV7-2 and TRBJ1-5; D is unclear. This CDR3 region has 15 residues. Trimming took off 0 bases at V and 1 base at J, with 7 bases between the two ends. Germline V lookup: CDR1 SGHTA, CDR2 FQGNSA. The CDR3 nucleotides read TGTGCCAGCAGCTTAGCCCTGGGAAGCAATCAGCCCCAGCATTTT. As protein: CASSLALGSNQPQHF.

This clone was seen just once. CDR3 sequence (DNA): TGTGCCAGCAGCCAAGAACCCGGGAGCCATGGCTACACCTTC. As protein: CASSQEPGSHGYTF. V and J are TRBV4-2 and TRBJ1-2; D gene ambiguous. There are 14 residues in the CDR3. CDR1 is LGHNA, CDR2 YNFKEQ, per germline. Deletions cut 0 bases from V and 6 bases from J, with 11 bases between.

This clone was seen only a few times. The chain carries TRBV7-6 and TRBJ2-5; no definite D call. Trimming left V 2 bases short and J 4 bases short, with 8 bases between. The CDR3 consists of 13 residues. Looked up from germline, CDR1 is SGHVS and CDR2 is FNYEAQ. In DNA form, the CDR3 reads TGTGCCAGCAGCTTAAATCCCGGAGAGACCCAGTACTTC. Its protein is CASSLNPGETQYF.

V usage is TRBV5-4 and J usage is TRBJ1-1; D perhaps matches TRBD1 (6 bases). The germline V and J ends were trimmed by 3 bases and 0 bases, with 9 bases remaining between them. Germline CDR1 SGHNT, CDR2 YYREEE (reference sequence). The CDR3 is 14 amino acids. The CDR3 nucleotides read TGTGCCAGCAGCTGGGGGCGGTTGAACACTGAAGCTTTCTTT. Protein product: CASSWGRLNTEAFF.

This clone was seen a handful of times. The chain carries TRBV4-1 and TRBJ1-6; D call uncertain. The germline CDR1 and CDR2 sequences are MGHRA and YSYEKL. CDR3 length equals 11 residues. Trimming took 5 bases from V and 13 from J, leaving 9 bases between them. The CDR3 loop reads CASSNLGPLHF. The CDR3 nucleotides read TGCGCCAGCAGCAATCTGGGGCCCCTCCACTTT.

The chain couples TRBV6-1 to TRBJ2-2; D call uncertain. CDR1 is MNHNS and CDR2 is SASEGT in the germline V gene. This CDR3 spans 13 amino acids. V lost 7 bases and J 6 bases, leaving 12 bases between the germline ends. In nucleotides, the CDR3 is TGTGCCAGCAAATCGACTGGACCCGGGGAGCTGTTTTTT. Its protein is CASKSTGPGELFF.

The V call is TRBV11-2, the J call TRBJ2-7; 9 bases line up with TRBD1. Trimming at V came to 4 bases and at J to 2 bases, leaving 6 bases not matched to a gene. The CDR3 has 15 amino acids. Looked up from germline, CDR1 is SGHAT and CDR2 is FQNNGV. CDR3 DNA: TGTGCCAGCAGCTCTAGGACAGGGGCTACCTACGAGCAGTACTTC. Translated: CASSSRTGATYEQYF.

The J gene is TRBJ2-5, the V gene TRBV5-1, with 15 bases lining up with TRBD2. The CDR3 runs 16 residues. Losses at the gene ends were 0 bases for V and 7 bases for J; bases not matched to a gene: 4. CDR1 is SGHRS, CDR2 YFSETQ, per germline. The CDR3 loop is CASSLGTSGGAGTQYF. CDR3 DNA: TGCGCCAGCAGCTTGGGGACTAGCGGGGGGGCCGGGACCCAGTACTTC.

The chain carries TRBV5-1 and TRBJ2-4; perhaps TRBD2 as D (5 bases). Looked up from germline, CDR1 is SGHRS and CDR2 is YFSETQ. This CDR3 has 15 residues. Trimming took 5 bases from V and 7 from J, leaving 19 bases between them. Written as DNA, the CDR3 is TGCGCCAGCAGTCGTGCCGGGGAAGCTAACAACATTCAGTACTTC. It encodes CASSRAGEANNIQYF.

The rearrangement joins TRBV27 to TRBJ2-7; D possibly corresponds to TRBD2 (6 bases). Trimming took off 3 bases at V and 2 bases at J, with 14 bases between the two ends. The CDR3 consists of 15 residues. Germline values: CDR1 MNHEY, CDR2 SMNVEV (reference sequence). For the CDR3, the DNA is TGTGCCAGCAGTTTTATCAGGGCGGGGACCTACGAGCAGTACTTC. Translation gives CASSFIRAGTYEQYF.

This clone has just one count. The chain uses TRBV5-4 and TRBJ1-3; D possibly corresponds to TRBD1 (5 bases). Per the germline V gene, CDR1 is SGHNT and CDR2 is YYREEE (reference sequence). Deletions cut 7 bases from V and 0 bases from J, with 14 bases between. This CDR3 is built from 15 residues. The CDR3 DNA is TGTGCCAGCCGGGGCAGCGGCTCCTCTGGAAACACCATATATTTT. It is translated as CASRGSGSSGNTIYF.

There are a few counts of this clone. V is TRBV10-3 and J is TRBJ2-7; D not resolved. V shed 3 bases and J shed 0 bases, with 3 bases lying between them. Germline V gene data show CDR1 as ENHRY and CDR2 as SYGVKD. The CDR3 contains 12 residues. Written as DNA, the CDR3 is TGTGCCATCAGTGACGGCTCCTACGAGCAGTACTTC. Its translation is CAISDGSYEQYF.

Here the CDR3 reads CASSAQRGGTDTQYF. The CDR3 bases are TGTGCCAGCAGTGCGCAGCGGGGGGGCACAGATACGCAGTATTTT. The chain links TRBV6-4 to TRBJ2-3; TRBD2 matches at 9 bases. With V trimmed by 4 bases and J by 1 base, 3 bases remained unmatched. The CDR3 is 15 residues long. Germline-derived CDR1 and CDR2 are MRHNA and SNTAGT.

The chain recombines TRBV29-1 with TRBJ1-2, with D possibly TRBD1 on 6 matching bases. V was pared by 4 bases and J by 7 bases, with 13 bases between. This CDR3 contains 12 residues. Germline lookup yields CDR1 SQVTM and CDR2 ANQGSEA. CDR3 sequence (DNA): TGCAGCGTTGCTCAGGGGTCGGCTGGCTACACCTTC. Its translation is CSVAQGSAGYTF.